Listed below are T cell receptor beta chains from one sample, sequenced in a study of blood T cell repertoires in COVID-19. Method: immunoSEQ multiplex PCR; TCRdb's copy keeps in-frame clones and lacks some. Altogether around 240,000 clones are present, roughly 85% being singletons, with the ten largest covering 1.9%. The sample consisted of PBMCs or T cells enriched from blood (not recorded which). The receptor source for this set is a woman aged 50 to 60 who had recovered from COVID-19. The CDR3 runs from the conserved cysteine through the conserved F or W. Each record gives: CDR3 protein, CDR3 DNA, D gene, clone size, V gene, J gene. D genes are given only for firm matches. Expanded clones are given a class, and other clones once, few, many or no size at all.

CDR3aa: CASSPDRHNEQFF; CDR3nt: TGTGCCAGCTCCCCGGACAGGCACAATGAGCAGTTCTTC; d_gene: TRBD1; abundance: .; v_gene: TRBV18; j_gene: TRBJ2-1
CDR3aa: CASSLGDRGYEQYF; CDR3nt: TGTGCCAGCAGCTTAGGGGACAGGGGATACGAGCAGTACTTC; d_gene: TRBD1; abundance: .; v_gene: TRBV7-9; j_gene: TRBJ2-7
CDR3aa: CASSFDSHYGYTF; CDR3nt: TGCGCCAGCAGCTTCGACAGTCACTATGGCTACACCTTC; d_gene: .; abundance: .; v_gene: TRBV5-1; j_gene: TRBJ1-2
CDR3aa: CASSVGLAGAVHEQYF; CDR3nt: TGTGCCAGCAGCGTAGGGCTAGCGGGAGCAGTCCACGAGCAGTACTTC; d_gene: TRBD2; abundance: .; v_gene: TRBV9; j_gene: TRBJ2-7
CDR3aa: CASRITGDHTEAFF; CDR3nt: TGTGCCAGCAGGATCACAGGAGATCATACTGAAGCTTTCTTT; d_gene: .; abundance: few; v_gene: TRBV28; j_gene: TRBJ1-1
CDR3aa: CASSLVPARPQHF; CDR3nt: TGTGCCAGCAGCTTAGTGCCCGCCAGGCCCCAGCATTTT; d_gene: .; abundance: .; v_gene: TRBV11-2; j_gene: TRBJ1-5
CDR3aa: CAISDGVRRDGYTF; CDR3nt: TGTGCCATCAGTGACGGTGTCAGGAGGGATGGCTACACCTTC; d_gene: .; abundance: .; v_gene: TRBV10-3; j_gene: TRBJ1-2
CDR3aa: CASSPGGGGPSYYEQYF; CDR3nt: TGTGCCAGTAGCCCGGGGGGAGGAGGGCCCTCCTACTACGAGCAGTACTTC; d_gene: TRBD2; abundance: .; v_gene: TRBV19; j_gene: TRBJ2-7
CDR3aa: CATREGQGYNEQFF; CDR3nt: TGTGCCACCAGAGAGGGACAGGGGTACAATGAGCAGTTCTTC; d_gene: TRBD1; abundance: .; v_gene: TRBV24-1; j_gene: TRBJ2-1
CDR3aa: CASSLEVGAISYNEQFF; CDR3nt: TGTGCCAGCAGCTTAGAGGTGGGGGCTATCTCCTACAATGAGCAGTTCTTC; d_gene: .; abundance: .; v_gene: TRBV7-2; j_gene: TRBJ2-1
CDR3aa: CSVDFPLGLAGERGSYNEQFF; CDR3nt: TGCAGCGTTGATTTTCCGCTGGGACTAGCGGGAGAGAGGGGCTCCTACAATGAGCAGTTCTTC; d_gene: TRBD2; abundance: .; v_gene: TRBV29-1; j_gene: TRBJ2-1
CDR3aa: CASRFGDRGYTEAFF; CDR3nt: TGTGCCAGCAGGTTTGGGGACAGGGGCTACACTGAAGCTTTCTTT; d_gene: TRBD1; abundance: once; v_gene: TRBV28; j_gene: TRBJ1-1
CDR3aa: CASSAGQPGYTF; CDR3nt: TGTGCCAGCAGCGCCGGACAGCCGGGCTACACCTTC; d_gene: .; abundance: .; v_gene: TRBV7-9; j_gene: TRBJ1-2
CDR3aa: CASSQEGGRRGPEAFF; CDR3nt: TGCGCCAGCAGCCAAGAGGGCGGACGGAGGGGTCCTGAAGCTTTCTTT; d_gene: .; abundance: .; v_gene: TRBV4-1; j_gene: TRBJ1-1
CDR3aa: CASSPAGGAYEQYF; CDR3nt: TGTGCCAGCAGTCCGGCCGGGGGGGCCTACGAGCAGTACTTC; d_gene: TRBD2; abundance: once; v_gene: TRBV27; j_gene: TRBJ2-7
CDR3aa: CASSKLDREYGYGYTF; CDR3nt: TGTGCCAGCAGCAAATTGGACAGGGAATATGGCTATGGCTACACCTTC; d_gene: TRBD1; abundance: .; v_gene: TRBV3-1/TRBV3-2; j_gene: TRBJ1-2
CDR3aa: CASSILAGGSYNEQFF; CDR3nt: TGTGCCAGCAGCATCTTAGCGGGAGGGAGCTACAATGAGCAGTTCTTC; d_gene: TRBD2; abundance: .; v_gene: TRBV2; j_gene: TRBJ2-1
CDR3aa: CATLVPNQDEQYF; CDR3nt: TGTGCCACCCTTGTCCCGAACCAGGACGAGCAGTACTTC; d_gene: .; abundance: .; v_gene: TRBV10-3; j_gene: TRBJ2-7
CDR3aa: CASSPLPSAAAHRDF; CDR3nt: TGCGCCAGCAGCCCCCTCCCCTCAGCCGCGGCACACAGGGACTTC; d_gene: .; abundance: .; v_gene: TRBV4-1; j_gene: TRBJ1-2
CDR3aa: CASSIKVGPGETQYF; CDR3nt: TGTGCCAGTAGTATTAAGGTCGGACCGGGGGAGACCCAGTACTTC; d_gene: .; abundance: .; v_gene: TRBV19; j_gene: TRBJ2-5
CDR3aa: CASNHADRGKGDTQYF; CDR3nt: TGTGCCAGCAACCACGCAGACAGGGGGAAAGGGGATACGCAGTATTTT; d_gene: TRBD1; abundance: .; v_gene: TRBV7-8; j_gene: TRBJ2-3
CDR3aa: CASSFLAESSYEQYF; CDR3nt: TGCGCCAGCAGCTTTCTAGCGGAAAGCTCCTACGAGCAGTACTTC; d_gene: TRBD2; abundance: .; v_gene: TRBV5-1; j_gene: TRBJ2-7
CDR3aa: CATSEGGGRGGDTQYF; CDR3nt: TGTGCCACCAGCGAGGGCGGGGGCCGAGGTGGAGATACGCAGTATTTT; d_gene: .; abundance: once; v_gene: TRBV24-1; j_gene: TRBJ2-3
CDR3aa: CATGDRLDQPQHF; CDR3nt: TGCGCCACCGGGGACAGGCTCGATCAGCCCCAGCATTTT; d_gene: TRBD1; abundance: .; v_gene: TRBV10-2; j_gene: TRBJ1-5
CDR3aa: CATSEGLPNQPQHF; CDR3nt: TGTGCCACCAGTGAGGGGCTCCCCAATCAGCCCCAGCATTTT; d_gene: .; abundance: few; v_gene: TRBV24-1; j_gene: TRBJ1-5
CDR3aa: CSARGEFNYGYTF; CDR3nt: TGCAGCGCCCGGGGAGAGTTTAACTATGGCTACACCTTC; d_gene: .; abundance: .; v_gene: TRBV29-1; j_gene: TRBJ1-2
CDR3aa: CASSFQGPTYEQYF; CDR3nt: TGTGCCAGCAGCTTCCAGGGTCCTACCTACGAGCAGTACTTC; d_gene: .; abundance: .; v_gene: TRBV7-9; j_gene: TRBJ2-7
CDR3aa: CASSDTYEQYF; CDR3nt: TGTGCCAGCAGTGACACCTACGAGCAGTACTTC; d_gene: .; abundance: .; v_gene: TRBV27; j_gene: TRBJ2-7
CDR3aa: CSVEDRGAGELFF; CDR3nt: TGCAGCGTTGAGGACAGGGGTGCCGGGGAGCTGTTTTTT; d_gene: TRBD1; abundance: .; v_gene: TRBV29-1; j_gene: TRBJ2-2
CDR3aa: CASSRDRVNNEQFF; CDR3nt: TGTGCCAGCAGTCGAGACAGGGTTAACAATGAGCAGTTCTTC; d_gene: TRBD1; abundance: once; v_gene: TRBV3-1/TRBV3-2; j_gene: TRBJ2-1
CDR3aa: CAWSVSLYEQYF; CDR3nt: TGTGCCTGGAGTGTGTCCCTCTACGAGCAGTACTTC; d_gene: .; abundance: .; v_gene: TRBV30; j_gene: TRBJ2-7
CDR3aa: CASSRRGQYINYGYTF; CDR3nt: TGTGCCAGCAGCCGAAGGGGCCAGTATATTAACTATGGCTACACCTTC; d_gene: .; abundance: .; v_gene: TRBV7-9; j_gene: TRBJ1-2
CDR3aa: CAIVETPYGEQFF; CDR3nt: TGTGCCATCGTCGAGACACCGTACGGTGAGCAGTTCTTC; d_gene: .; abundance: .; v_gene: TRBV10-3; j_gene: TRBJ2-1
CDR3aa: CASSQRTSGRFWSDTQYF; CDR3nt: TGTGCCAGCAGCCAAAGGACTAGCGGGAGGTTTTGGTCAGATACGCAGTATTTT; d_gene: TRBD2; abundance: .; v_gene: TRBV3-1/TRBV3-2; j_gene: TRBJ2-3
CDR3aa: CSASGQPTNEKLFF; CDR3nt: TGCAGTGCGAGTGGACAGCCAACTAATGAAAAACTGTTTTTT; d_gene: .; abundance: .; v_gene: TRBV20-1; j_gene: TRBJ1-4
CDR3aa: CSVNLAGAVELFF; CDR3nt: TGCAGCGTTAATCTAGCGGGGGCTGTGGAGCTGTTTTTT; d_gene: TRBD2; abundance: .; v_gene: TRBV29-1; j_gene: TRBJ2-2
CDR3aa: CASGSPVRGQYSPLHF; CDR3nt: TGTGCTAGTGGTTCCCCTGTCAGAGGCCAGTATTCACCCCTCCACTTT; d_gene: .; abundance: .; v_gene: TRBV12-5; j_gene: TRBJ1-6
CDR3aa: CASRHRGRVGTEAFF; CDR3nt: TGCGCCAGCAGACACAGGGGGAGAGTAGGCACTGAAGCTTTCTTT; d_gene: TRBD1; abundance: once; v_gene: TRBV23-1; j_gene: TRBJ1-1
CDR3aa: CASSQGVAANNEQFF; CDR3nt: TGCGCCAGCAGCCAAGGCGTAGCGGCAAACAATGAGCAGTTCTTC; d_gene: .; abundance: .; v_gene: TRBV4-1; j_gene: TRBJ2-1
CDR3aa: CASSAIAGGTETQYF; CDR3nt: TGTGCCAGCAGCGCAATAGCGGGAGGGACAGAGACCCAGTACTTC; d_gene: TRBD2; abundance: .; v_gene: TRBV5-6; j_gene: TRBJ2-5
CDR3aa: CASSSPGGWGLGNTIYF; CDR3nt: TGTGCCAGCAGTTCCCCGGGGGGCTGGGGCCTAGGAAACACCATATATTTT; d_gene: .; abundance: few; v_gene: TRBV27; j_gene: TRBJ1-3
CDR3aa: CAISAEHYEQYF; CDR3nt: TGTGCCATCAGTGCTGAACACTACGAGCAGTACTTC; d_gene: .; abundance: .; v_gene: TRBV10-3; j_gene: TRBJ2-7
CDR3aa: CASSQGSLEQFF; CDR3nt: TGTGCCAGCAGCCAAGGTTCCCTGGAGCAGTTCTTC; d_gene: .; abundance: .; v_gene: TRBV3-1/TRBV3-2; j_gene: TRBJ2-1
CDR3aa: CASSLPGFYASEQYF; CDR3nt: TGTGCCAGCAGCCTCCCAGGGTTTTATGCTTCCGAGCAGTACTTC; d_gene: .; abundance: few; v_gene: TRBV14; j_gene: TRBJ2-7
CDR3aa: CASSRGTGRNEKLFF; CDR3nt: TGTGCCAGCAGCCGGGGGACAGGGCGAAATGAAAAACTGTTTTTT; d_gene: TRBD1; abundance: few; v_gene: TRBV28; j_gene: TRBJ1-4
CDR3aa: CASSQGQGEQPQHF; CDR3nt: TGCGCCAGCAGCCAAGGACAGGGGGAACAGCCCCAGCATTTT; d_gene: TRBD1; abundance: .; v_gene: TRBV5-1; j_gene: TRBJ1-5
CDR3aa: CASSGGQFYEQYF; CDR3nt: TGTGCCAGCAGCGGGGGACAGTTCTACGAGCAGTACTTC; d_gene: TRBD1; abundance: .; v_gene: TRBV3-1/TRBV3-2; j_gene: TRBJ2-7
CDR3aa: CASSQEAGNTIYF; CDR3nt: TGCGCCAGCAGCCAGGAGGCCGGAAACACCATATATTTT; d_gene: .; abundance: .; v_gene: TRBV5-1; j_gene: TRBJ1-3
CDR3aa: CASSPERGEQYF; CDR3nt: TGTGCCAGCAGCCCCGAGCGTGGAGAGCAGTACTTC; d_gene: .; abundance: once; v_gene: TRBV7-9; j_gene: TRBJ2-7
CDR3aa: CASSPIGGGTGELFF; CDR3nt: TGCGCCAGCAGCCCTATCGGGGGTGGGACCGGGGAGCTGTTTTTT; d_gene: .; abundance: .; v_gene: TRBV5-1; j_gene: TRBJ2-2
CDR3aa: CASSLGTLFEKLFF; CDR3nt: TGTGCCAGCAGTTTAGGGACATTGTTTGAAAAACTGTTTTTT; d_gene: .; abundance: .; v_gene: TRBV28; j_gene: TRBJ1-4
CDR3aa: CASSVETGREVETQYF; CDR3nt: TGTGCCAGCAGCGTAGAAACGGGCAGGGAAGTCGAGACCCAGTACTTC; d_gene: .; abundance: .; v_gene: TRBV9; j_gene: TRBJ2-5
CDR3aa: CAWTKRGTGAGYTF; CDR3nt: TGTGCCTGGACCAAAAGGGGGACAGGGGCGGGCTACACCTTC; d_gene: TRBD1; abundance: few; v_gene: TRBV30; j_gene: TRBJ1-2
CDR3aa: CASSRGGNQPQHF; CDR3nt: TGTGCCAGCAGCAGGGGGGGCAATCAGCCCCAGCATTTT; d_gene: TRBD1; abundance: few; v_gene: TRBV6-5; j_gene: TRBJ1-5
CDR3aa: CASSSGLSYEQYF; CDR3nt: TGTGCCAGCAGTTCAGGACTTTCCTACGAGCAGTACTTC; d_gene: .; abundance: .; v_gene: TRBV27; j_gene: TRBJ2-7
CDR3aa: CASSLSTGVNYGYTF; CDR3nt: TGTGCCAGCTCACTCTCGACAGGGGTAAACTATGGCTACACCTTC; d_gene: TRBD1; abundance: .; v_gene: TRBV18; j_gene: TRBJ1-2